This TCR beta chain originates from a study of identical twins. Study-wide results and limits: Excess sharing between twins was weaker in beta out-of-frame sequences. Invariant populations such as MAIT and iNKT cells could partly muddle zero-insertion analyses.

Remarks on this clonotype: The antigen remains unidentified.

A universal primer site was created by template switching, with the cDNA bearing unique molecular identifiers. TCRdb called the 5' RACE reads again in MiXCR, with one record for every CDR3 protein. The sample holds fewer than 350,000 distinct CDR3 sequences; around 8.8% are singletons and the top ten take roughly 2%. Trimming pared 5 bases from V and 6 bases from J, leaving 15 bases between. The CDR3 runs 13 residues. Germline CDR1 DFQATT, CDR2 SNEGSKA (reference sequence). Separately, the same data were catalogued under a study of yellow fever vaccine responses in identical twins. Turning to that study: Reported findings indicate that twins' vaccine T cell responses seemed partially convergent, partially personalized.

The sequence derives from a woman aged 18-35 years in good health. Specimen: memory (CD45RO+) T cells sorted from blood. The chain employs TRBV20-1 and TRBJ2-3; possibly TRBD2 for D (5 bases). Here the CDR3 reads CSARRGGGDTQYF. CDR3 nucleotides: TGCAGTGCTCGACGCGGTGGCGGGGATACGCAGTATTTT.